This T cell receptor (beta chain) was obtained from a study of regulatory T cells in long-lasting Graves disease. This clonotype has ten or more counts. Time point of the sample: newly diagnosed GD, antithyroid drugs for less than 3 months. Extracted PBMC RNA gave rise to the TCR library. Per American Thyroid Association guidelines, Graves' disease was diagnosed. V lost 6 bases, J lost 0 bases, and 5 bases stayed unmatched. Germline CDR1 reads MNHNS; CDR2 reads SASEGT. The CDR3 loop spans 15 amino acids. Construction of TCR beta libraries relied on iRepertoire HTBI primers and on Arm-PCR targeting CDR3 regions. MiXCR, applied by TCRdb to the multiplex PCR reads, yields one record per CDR3 protein. This table has 450,000 to 700,000 distinct CDR3 sequences, approximately 15% appearing once. This sample was shared with a second study, whose subject was T cells in Graves' hyperthyroidism and ophthalmopathy. That source adds: It was uncontrolled infection, other autoimmune disease, pregnancy or lactation that excluded patients. Clinical symptoms, serum thyroxine, TRAb, thyroid ultrasound and orbital computed tomography informed diagnoses. From stable hyperthyroidism, ophthalmopathy was set apart by a 13 V-J model.

This specimen consisted of peripheral blood mononuclear cells (PBMCs), obtained at new diagnosis, from a patient treated with antithyroid drugs. The clonotype comes from a man aged 30 to 39 with Graves disease. J is TRBJ2-3 and V is TRBV6-1; TRBD1 aligns across 8 bases. CDR3 residues: CASRIGQGSTDTQYF. The DNA for the CDR3 is TGTGCCAGCAGGATAGGACAGGGTAGCACAGATACGCAGTATTTT.